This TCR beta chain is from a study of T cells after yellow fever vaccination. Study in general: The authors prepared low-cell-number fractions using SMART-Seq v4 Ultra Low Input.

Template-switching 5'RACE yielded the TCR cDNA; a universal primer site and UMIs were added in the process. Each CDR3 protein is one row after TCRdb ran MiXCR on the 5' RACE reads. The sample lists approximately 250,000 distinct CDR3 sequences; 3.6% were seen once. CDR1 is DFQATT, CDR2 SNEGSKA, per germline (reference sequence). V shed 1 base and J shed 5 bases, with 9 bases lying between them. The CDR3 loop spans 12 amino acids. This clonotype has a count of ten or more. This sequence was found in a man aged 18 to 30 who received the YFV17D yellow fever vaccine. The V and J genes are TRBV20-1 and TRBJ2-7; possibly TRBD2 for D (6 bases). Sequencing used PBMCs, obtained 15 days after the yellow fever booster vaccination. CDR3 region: CSARVGGHEQYV. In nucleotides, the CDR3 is TGCAGTGCTAGAGTGGGGGGACACGAGCAGTACGTC.